This entry lists 2 T cell receptor beta chains sequenced from one sample in a study of blood T cell repertoires in COVID-19. The table came from immunoSEQ multiplex PCR; TCRdb's copy has only in-frame clones and leaves some out. Among some 150,000 clones listed, roughly 80% were seen once. The sample was peripheral blood. The receptor set was obtained from a human donor in a cohort sampled during active COVID-19.

For the CDR3, the DNA is TGTGCCAGCCTACGGGGGACCCAACTCACAACTAGCACAGATACGCAGTATTTT. Translation gives CASLRGTQLTTSTDTQYF. This chain uses TRBV2 with TRBJ2-3; tentatively, D is TRBD2 (6 bases). Germline V gives CDR1 SNHLY, CDR2 FYNNEI. The CDR3 has 18 residues. The ends were cut back, 8 bases at V and 0 bases at J, with 24 bases in the middle.

The gene calls are TRBV28 and TRBJ1-6; 10 bases are shared with TRBD1. In germline, CDR1 is MDHEN, CDR2 SYDVKM. This CDR3 is built from 16 residues. The ends lost 5 bases at V and 9 bases at J; junction bases unmatched: 10. CDR3 coding DNA: TGTGCCAGCAGTCCCATCAGACAGGGGGCGAGTTCACCCCTCCACTTT. Its protein is CASSPIRQGASSPLHF.